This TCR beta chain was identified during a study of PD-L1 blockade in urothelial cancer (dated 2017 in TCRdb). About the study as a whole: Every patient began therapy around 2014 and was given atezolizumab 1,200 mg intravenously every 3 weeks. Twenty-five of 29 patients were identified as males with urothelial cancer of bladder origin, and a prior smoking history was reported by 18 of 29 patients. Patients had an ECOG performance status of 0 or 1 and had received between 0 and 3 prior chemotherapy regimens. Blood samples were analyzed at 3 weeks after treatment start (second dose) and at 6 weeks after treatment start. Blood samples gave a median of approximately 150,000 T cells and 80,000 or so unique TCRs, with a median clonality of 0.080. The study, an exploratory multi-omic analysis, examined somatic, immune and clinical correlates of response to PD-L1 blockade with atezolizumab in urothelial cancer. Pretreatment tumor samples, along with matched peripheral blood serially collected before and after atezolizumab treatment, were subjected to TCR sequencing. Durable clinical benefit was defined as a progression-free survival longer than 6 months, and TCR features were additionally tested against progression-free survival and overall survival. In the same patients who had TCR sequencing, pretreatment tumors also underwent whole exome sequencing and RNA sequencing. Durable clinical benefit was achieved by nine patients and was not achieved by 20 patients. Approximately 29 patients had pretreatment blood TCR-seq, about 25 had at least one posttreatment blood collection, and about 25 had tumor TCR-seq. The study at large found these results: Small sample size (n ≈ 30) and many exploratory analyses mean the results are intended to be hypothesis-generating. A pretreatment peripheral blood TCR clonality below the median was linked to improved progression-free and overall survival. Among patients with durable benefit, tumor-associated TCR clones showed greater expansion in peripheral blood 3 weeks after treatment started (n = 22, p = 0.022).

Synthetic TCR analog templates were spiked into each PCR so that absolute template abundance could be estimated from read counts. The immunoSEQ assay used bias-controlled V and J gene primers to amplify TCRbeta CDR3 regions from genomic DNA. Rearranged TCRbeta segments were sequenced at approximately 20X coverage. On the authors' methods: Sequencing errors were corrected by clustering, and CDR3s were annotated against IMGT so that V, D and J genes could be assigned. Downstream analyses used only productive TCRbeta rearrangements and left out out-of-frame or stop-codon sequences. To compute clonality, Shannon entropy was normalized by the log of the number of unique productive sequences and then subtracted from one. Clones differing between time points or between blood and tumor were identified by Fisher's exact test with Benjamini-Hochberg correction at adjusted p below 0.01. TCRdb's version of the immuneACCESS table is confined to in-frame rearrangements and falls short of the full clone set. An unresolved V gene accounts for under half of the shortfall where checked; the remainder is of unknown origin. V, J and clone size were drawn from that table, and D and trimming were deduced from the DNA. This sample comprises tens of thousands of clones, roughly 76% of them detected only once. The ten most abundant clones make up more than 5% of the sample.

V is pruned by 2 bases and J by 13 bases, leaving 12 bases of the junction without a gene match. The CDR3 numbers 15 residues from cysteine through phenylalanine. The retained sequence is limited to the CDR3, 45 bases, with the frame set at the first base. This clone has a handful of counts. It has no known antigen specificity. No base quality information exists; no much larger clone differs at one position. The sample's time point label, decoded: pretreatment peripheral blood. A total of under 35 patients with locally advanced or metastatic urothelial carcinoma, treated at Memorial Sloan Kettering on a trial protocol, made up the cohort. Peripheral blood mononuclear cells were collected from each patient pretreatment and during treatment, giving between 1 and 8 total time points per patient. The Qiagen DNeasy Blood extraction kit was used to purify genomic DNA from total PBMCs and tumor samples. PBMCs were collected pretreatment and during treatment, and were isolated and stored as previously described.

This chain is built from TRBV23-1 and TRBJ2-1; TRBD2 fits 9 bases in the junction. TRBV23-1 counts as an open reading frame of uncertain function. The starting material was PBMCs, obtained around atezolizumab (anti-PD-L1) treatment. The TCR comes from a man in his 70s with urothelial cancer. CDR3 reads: CASSQGNSGGAVQFF. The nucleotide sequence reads TGCGCCAGCAGTCAAGGTAATAGCGGGGGAGCCGTCCAGTTCTTC.